A selection of T cell receptor beta chains follows, all from one sample in a study of blood T cell repertoires in COVID-19. Generated by immunoSEQ multiplex PCR, the TCRdb table keeps only in-frame clones and is missing some. Altogether around 300,000 clones are present, around 86% being singletons, with the ten largest covering approximately 2.6%. Material: PBMCs or T cells enriched from blood (not recorded which). These receptors originate from a woman under 30 who had recovered from COVID-19. Each CDR3 is given with its conserved first and last residue. Each record gives: V gene, clone size, CDR3 protein. Some rows mark clone size as missing; the rest say once, few, many or name a class of expanded clone.

TRBV2	-	CASSVPGLAGGLEQFF
TRBV7-2	-	CASSLRIQVNEQFF
TRBV6-4	-	CASLLPGGRVRLNYGYTF
TRBV30	-	CAWSVSSLSGAGRSYNEQFF
TRBV12-3/TRBV12-4	-	CASSLDSGSPLHF
TRBV5-1	-	CASLSADKMNTEAFF
TRBV7-2	-	CASSLAGGLLNQPQHF
TRBV5-6	-	CASRPRQGRIYEQYF
TRBV6-1	-	CASSEDAAGSYGYTF
TRBV6-2/TRBV6-3	many	CASSYMNGQGASYEQYF
TRBV5-8	-	CASSPRLAGYDTQYF
TRBV18	-	CASSPSLAGVSGDTQYF
TRBV18	-	CASSPTGNYGYTF
TRBV5-1	-	CASTPGPGSQETQYF
TRBV7-7	-	CASSSTVMDEQFF
TRBV9	-	CASSVQGSTEAFF
TRBV5-1	-	CASSSRSGLHGGYTF
TRBV5-1	-	CASSLATVSEQFF
TRBV27	-	CASSLRGWRDEAFF
TRBV5-4	-	CASSPRLAGRNNEQFF
TRBV6-5	-	CASRFTGSNTEAFF
TRBV7-7	-	CASSLGPSYEQYF
TRBV19	-	CASRLKGQGFYEQYF
TRBV11-2	-	CASSFRASGTNTGELFF
TRBV2	-	CASISAGRYGYTF
TRBV5-8	-	CASSGGLAYDWGRNEQFF
TRBV5-1	-	CASRLRETGYSEQYF
TRBV19	-	CASNPDRATNYGYTF
TRBV4-3	-	CASSPPLGAESGANVLTF
TRBV5-1	-	CASSSIESQELFF
TRBV9	once	CASSVGRTVTGELFF
TRBV5-4	-	CAGSRGNNEKLFF
TRBV15	-	CATSTGGLSTDTQYF
TRBV6-6	-	CASTLDSFYGYTF
TRBV28	-	CASSPRQGGQPQHF
TRBV11-3	-	CASSWTGNEQFF
TRBV7-9	-	CASSLVRSPQVLYF
TRBV7-8	-	CASSPVSGGAYNEQFF
TRBV2	few	CASSVGAPQPQHF
TRBV4-3	-	CASSQHQANPRPGELFF
TRBV5-1	once	CASSLDRGQEAYGYTF
TRBV19	-	CASTAPGRAFSGELFF
TRBV27	-	CASSLSGGSYSGNTIYF
TRBV7-9	once	CASSLEFPGQGYYGYTF
TRBV6-2/TRBV6-3	-	CASSNFRYEQYF
TRBV5-4	few	CMWDSGGAEQYF
TRBV4-3	-	CASSQLLVPNEQFF
TRBV15	-	CATSRVIPGTEAFF
TRBV27	-	CASGGLGIYNEQFF
TRBV13	once	CASSPSGKNYEQYF
TRBV13	-	CASSTSLAPLHTDTQYF
TRBV28	-	CASSLAPPQGALTPLHF